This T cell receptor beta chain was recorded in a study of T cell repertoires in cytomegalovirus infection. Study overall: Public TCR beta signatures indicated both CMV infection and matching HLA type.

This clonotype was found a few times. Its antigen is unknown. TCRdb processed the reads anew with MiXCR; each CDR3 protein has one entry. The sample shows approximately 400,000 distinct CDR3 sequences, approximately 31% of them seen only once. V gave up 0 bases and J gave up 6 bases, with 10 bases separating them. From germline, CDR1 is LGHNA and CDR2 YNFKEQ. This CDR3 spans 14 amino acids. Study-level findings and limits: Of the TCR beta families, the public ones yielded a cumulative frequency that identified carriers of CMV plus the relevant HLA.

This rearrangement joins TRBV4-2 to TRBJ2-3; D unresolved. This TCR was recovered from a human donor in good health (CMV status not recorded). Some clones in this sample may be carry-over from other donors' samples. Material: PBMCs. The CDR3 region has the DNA TGTGCCAGCAGCCAAGATGGTGGGCGCGATACGCAGTATTTT. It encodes CASSQDGGRDTQYF.